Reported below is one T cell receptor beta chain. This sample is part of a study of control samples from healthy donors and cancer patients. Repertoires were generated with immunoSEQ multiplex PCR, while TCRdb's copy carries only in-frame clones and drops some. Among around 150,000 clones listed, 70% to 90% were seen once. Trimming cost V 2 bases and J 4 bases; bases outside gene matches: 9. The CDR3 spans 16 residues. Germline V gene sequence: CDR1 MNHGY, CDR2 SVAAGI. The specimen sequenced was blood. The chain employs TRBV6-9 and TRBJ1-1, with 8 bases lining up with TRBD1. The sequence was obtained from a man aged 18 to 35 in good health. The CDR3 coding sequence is TGTGCCAGCAGTTATCGGCAGGGGGCGAGAAGCACTGAAGCTTTCTTT. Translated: CASSYRQGARSTEAFF.